These T cell receptor beta chains were read from a single sample in a study of blood T cell repertoires in COVID-19. Using immunoSEQ multiplex PCR, the repertoire was profiled, and TCRdb retains in-frame clones only, with some absent. The sample contains around 280,000 clones, 87% of which appear only once. Source material: PBMCs or T cells enriched from blood (not recorded which). The receptors derive from a woman aged 40 to 55 who had recovered from COVID-19. Both conserved end residues are part of each CDR3. Each record gives: J gene, D gene, clone size, V gene, CDR3 DNA, CDR3 protein. The D gene is left open where the match is weak. Only part of the rows carry a size: once, few, many, or a class if the clone is expanded.

>TRBJ1-3|.|.|TRBV6-2/TRBV6-3
TGTGCCAGCAGTTACCAAAGGGGGTTCTCTGGAAACACCATATATTTT
CASSYQRGFSGNTIYF
>TRBJ1-1|.|.|TRBV10-3
TGTGCCATCACAGGCAGCTGGAACACTGAAGCTTTCTTT
CAITGSWNTEAFF
>TRBJ1-3|.|.|TRBV19
TGTGCCAGCGAACCAGGGGCTGGAAACACCATATATTTT
CASEPGAGNTIYF
>TRBJ2-7|.|.|TRBV3-1/TRBV3-2
TGTGCCAGCAGCCAAGCAAGACTAACCTACGAGCAGTACTTC
CASSQARLTYEQYF
>TRBJ2-1|TRBD2|.|TRBV4-3
TGCGCCAGCAGCTCTGGGACTAGCGGGAGGAGCTATGAGCAGTTCTTC
CASSSGTSGRSYEQFF
>TRBJ2-1|TRBD2|.|TRBV6-2/TRBV6-3
TGTGCCAGCAGTTATACTAGCGCGGACAATGAGCAGTTCTTC
CASSYTSADNEQFF
>TRBJ2-7|TRBD2|.|TRBV10-3
TGTGCCATCATCGCCGGACTAGATGCGTCCTACGAGCAGTACTTC
CAIIAGLDASYEQYF
>TRBJ2-7|.|.|TRBV7-3
TGTGCCAGCAGCTTAATTGCGGGATACGAGCAGTACTTC
CASSLIAGYEQYF
>TRBJ2-7|.|once|TRBV7-9
TGTGCCAGCAGTTCATCCATAGGGGGAACCTACGAGCAGTACTTC
CASSSSIGGTYEQYF
>TRBJ2-1|TRBD2|.|TRBV4-1
TGCGCCAGCAGCCAGGTAGCGGGAATTAATGAGCAGTTCTTC
CASSQVAGINEQFF
>TRBJ2-3|TRBD2|once|TRBV30
TGTGCCTGGAGTGTACTAGCGGGACACACAGATACGCAGTATTTT
CAWSVLAGHTDTQYF
>TRBJ1-5|.|.|TRBV2
.
CASILDGGGQPQHF
>TRBJ2-3|TRBD2|.|TRBV7-2
TGTGCCAGCAGCTTAGATGGACTAGCGTCCCCTGGCGCAGATACGCAGTATTTT
CASSLDGLASPGADTQYF
>TRBJ2-7|TRBD1|.|TRBV19
TGTGCCACCTCGAGGAGAGCAGGGGGCCACGAGCAGTACTTC
CATSRRAGGHEQYF
>TRBJ1-5|.|.|TRBV30
TGTGCCTGGAAGTTTTGGGGCGCGGGCAATCAGCCCCAGCATTTT
CAWKFWGAGNQPQHF
>TRBJ2-7|TRBD2|.|TRBV5-1
TGCGCCAGCAGCTATTCTAGCGGGCTCGCTTACGAGCAGTACTTC
CASSYSSGLAYEQYF
>TRBJ2-7|TRBD2|few|TRBV5-4
TGTGCCAGCAGCTTGGGACTAGCGGAGGCTCAGGGGGGCGAGCAGTACTTC
CASSLGLAEAQGGEQYF
>TRBJ1-6|.|.|TRBV15
TGTGCCACCAGCAGAGATCCGGGGGATTCACCCCTCCACTTT
CATSRDPGDSPLHF
>TRBJ1-3|.|once|TRBV9
TGTGCCAGCAGCCCCCAGGGGACAGGAAACACCATATATTTT
CASSPQGTGNTIYF
>TRBJ2-7|TRBD1|.|TRBV28
TGTGCCAGCACGGGACAGGCCTACGAGCAGTACTTC
CASTGQAYEQYF
>TRBJ2-1|.|.|TRBV18
TGTGCCAGCTCACCGGGACAAGAAAATGAGCAGTTCTTC
CASSPGQENEQFF
>TRBJ2-3|TRBD2|.|TRBV4-3
TGCGCCAGCAGCCAAGATTTAGCGGGGGTACTCACAGATACGCAGTATTTT
CASSQDLAGVLTDTQYF
>TRBJ2-1|.|once|TRBV11-2
TGTGCCAGCCGCAAGATCGGAGTTGGTGAGCAGTTCTTC
CASRKIGVGEQFF